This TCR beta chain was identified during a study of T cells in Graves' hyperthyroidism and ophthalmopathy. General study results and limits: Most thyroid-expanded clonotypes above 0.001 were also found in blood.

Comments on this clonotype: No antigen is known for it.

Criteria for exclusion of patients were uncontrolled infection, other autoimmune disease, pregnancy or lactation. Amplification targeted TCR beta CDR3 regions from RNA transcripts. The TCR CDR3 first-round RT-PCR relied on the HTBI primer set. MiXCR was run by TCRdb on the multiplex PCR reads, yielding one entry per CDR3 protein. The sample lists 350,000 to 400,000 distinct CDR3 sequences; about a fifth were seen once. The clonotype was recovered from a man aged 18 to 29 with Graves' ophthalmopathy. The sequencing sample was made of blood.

The CDR3 loop reads CASSFRVANTGELFF. Written as DNA, the CDR3 is TGTGCCAGCAGTTTCCGGGTGGCGAACACCGGGGAGCTGTTTTTT. V usage is TRBV27 and J usage is TRBJ2-2, with D uncertain. V shed 3 bases and J shed 0 bases, with 8 bases lying between them. Per germline, CDR1 MNHEY and CDR2 SMNVEV (reference sequence). The CDR3 consists of 15 residues.